A selection of T cell receptor beta chains follows, all from one sample in a study of yellow fever vaccine responses in identical twins. A single record per CDR3 protein comes from TCRdb applying MiXCR to the RT-PCR reads. The sample yields fewer than 6,500 distinct CDR3 sequences, about 76% seen once. The sequences come from T cells from blood (PBMCs), unsorted or a sorted subset (not recorded which), collected before or after yellow fever vaccination (not recorded which). These receptors all stem from a woman between 18 and 30 years old who received the yellow fever vaccine. The CDR3 runs from the conserved cysteine through the conserved F or W. Each record gives: D gene, clone size, V gene, J gene, CDR3 protein, CDR3 DNA. The D gene is left open where the match is weak. Not every row has a clone size; where given, it reads once, few, many or a size class.

>-|-|TRBV5-5|TRBJ2-3
CASSLDPGKATDTQYF
TGTGCCAGCAGCTTGGATCCAGGGAAGGCCACAGATACGCAGTATTTT
>-|few|TRBV4-2|TRBJ2-1
CASSLDRINEQFF
TGTGCCAGCAGTCTCGACAGGATCAATGAGCAGTTCTTC
>-|-|TRBV11-3|TRBJ2-3
CASSLWLADTQYF
TGTGCCAGCAGCTTATGGCTAGCAGATACGCAGTATTTT
>-|-|TRBV20-1|TRBJ2-5
CSARGSETQYF
TGCAGTGCTAGAGGATCAGAGACCCAGTACTTC
>-|-|TRBV29-1|TRBJ2-7
CSVVPLKGDEQYF
TGCAGCGTTGTCCCACTAAAAGGCGACGAGCAGTACTTC
>-|few|TRBV5-5|TRBJ1-1
CASSLWQNMNTEAFF
TGTGCCAGCAGCTTGTGGCAGAACATGAACACTGAAGCTTTCTTT
>-|-|TRBV15|TRBJ1-1
CATSRGTGNTEAFF
TGTGCCACCAGCAGAGGAACAGGGAACACTGAAGCTTTCTTT
>-|-|TRBV15|TRBJ1-1
CATSRDVQNTEAFF
TGTGCCACCAGCAGAGATGTGCAGAACACTGAAGCTTTCTTT
>-|-|TRBV2|TRBJ1-6
CASSAGQTRIKGSPLHF
TGTGCCAGCAGCGCCGGACAGACTAGAATTAAGGGCTCACCCCTCCACTTT
>TRBD2|-|TRBV7-8|TRBJ2-7
CASSLGLAGSYEQYF
TGTGCCAGCAGCCTGGGACTAGCGGGTTCCTACGAGCAGTACTTC
>-|-|TRBV28|TRBJ2-7
CASSLEPYEQYF
TGTGCCAGCAGTTTGGAGCCCTACGAGCAGTACTTC